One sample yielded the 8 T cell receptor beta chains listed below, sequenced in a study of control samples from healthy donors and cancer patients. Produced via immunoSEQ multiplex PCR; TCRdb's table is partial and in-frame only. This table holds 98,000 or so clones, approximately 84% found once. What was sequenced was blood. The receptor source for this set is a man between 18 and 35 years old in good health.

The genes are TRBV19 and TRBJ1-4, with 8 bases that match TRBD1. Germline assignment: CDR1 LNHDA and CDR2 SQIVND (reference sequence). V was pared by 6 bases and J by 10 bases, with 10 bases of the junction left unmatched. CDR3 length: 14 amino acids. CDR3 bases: TGTGCCAGTAGCCTCGACAGGGGATCTAGAAAACTGTTTTTT. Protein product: CASSLDRGSRKLFF.

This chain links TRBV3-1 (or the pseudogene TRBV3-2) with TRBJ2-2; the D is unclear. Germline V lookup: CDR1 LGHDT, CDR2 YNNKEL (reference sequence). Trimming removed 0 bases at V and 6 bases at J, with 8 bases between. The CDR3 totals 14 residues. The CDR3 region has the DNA TGTGCCAGCAGCCAAGATCGATGGGCCGGGGAGCTGTTTTTT. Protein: CASSQDRWAGELFF.

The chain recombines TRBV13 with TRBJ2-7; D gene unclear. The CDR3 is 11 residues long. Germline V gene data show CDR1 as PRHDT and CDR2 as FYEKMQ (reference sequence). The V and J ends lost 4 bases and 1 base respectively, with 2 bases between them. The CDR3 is CASSSSYEQYF. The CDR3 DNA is TGTGCCAGCAGCTCATCCTACGAGCAGTACTTC.

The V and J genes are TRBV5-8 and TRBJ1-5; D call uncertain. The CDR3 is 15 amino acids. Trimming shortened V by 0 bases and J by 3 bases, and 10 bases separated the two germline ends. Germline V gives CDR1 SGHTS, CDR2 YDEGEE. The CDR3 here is CASSLAGTANQPQHF. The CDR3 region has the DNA TGTGCCAGCAGCTTGGCTGGTACAGCCAATCAGCCCCAGCATTTT.

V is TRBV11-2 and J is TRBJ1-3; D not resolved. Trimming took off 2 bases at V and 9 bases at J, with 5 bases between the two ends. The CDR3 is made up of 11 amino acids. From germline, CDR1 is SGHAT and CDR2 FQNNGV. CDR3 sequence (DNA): TGTGCCAGCAGCTTACTCGGCACCATATATTTT. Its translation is CASSLLGTIYF.

CDR3 sequence reads: CASSLSSLGTGELFF. The DNA for the CDR3 is TGTGCCAGCAGTTTATCATCCCTGGGGACCGGGGAGCTGTTTTTT. V gene TRBV28 combines with J gene TRBJ2-2; no clear D gene. Germline V gives CDR1 MDHEN, CDR2 SYDVKM. Trimming removed 1 base from V and 5 bases from J, with 11 bases in between. The CDR3 is made up of 15 amino acids.

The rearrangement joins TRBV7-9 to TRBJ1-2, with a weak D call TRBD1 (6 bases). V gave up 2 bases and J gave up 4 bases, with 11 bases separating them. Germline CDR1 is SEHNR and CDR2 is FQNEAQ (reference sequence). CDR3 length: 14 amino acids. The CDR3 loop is CASSLPGGFYGYTF. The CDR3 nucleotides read TGTGCCAGCAGCTTACCTGGGGGCTTCTATGGCTACACCTTC.

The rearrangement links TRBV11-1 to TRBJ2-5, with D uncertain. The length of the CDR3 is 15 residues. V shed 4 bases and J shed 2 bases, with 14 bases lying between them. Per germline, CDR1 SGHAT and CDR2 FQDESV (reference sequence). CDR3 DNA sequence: TGTGCCAGCAGCTCTCGAGGCCATTATCAAGAGACCCAGTACTTC. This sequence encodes CASSSRGHYQETQYF. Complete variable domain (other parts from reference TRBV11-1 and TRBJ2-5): EAEVAQSPRYKITEKSQAVAFWCDPISGHATLYWYRQILGQGPELLVQFQDESVVDDSQLPKDRFSAERLKGVDSTLKIQPAELGDSAMYLCASSSRGHYQETQYFGPGTRLLVL.